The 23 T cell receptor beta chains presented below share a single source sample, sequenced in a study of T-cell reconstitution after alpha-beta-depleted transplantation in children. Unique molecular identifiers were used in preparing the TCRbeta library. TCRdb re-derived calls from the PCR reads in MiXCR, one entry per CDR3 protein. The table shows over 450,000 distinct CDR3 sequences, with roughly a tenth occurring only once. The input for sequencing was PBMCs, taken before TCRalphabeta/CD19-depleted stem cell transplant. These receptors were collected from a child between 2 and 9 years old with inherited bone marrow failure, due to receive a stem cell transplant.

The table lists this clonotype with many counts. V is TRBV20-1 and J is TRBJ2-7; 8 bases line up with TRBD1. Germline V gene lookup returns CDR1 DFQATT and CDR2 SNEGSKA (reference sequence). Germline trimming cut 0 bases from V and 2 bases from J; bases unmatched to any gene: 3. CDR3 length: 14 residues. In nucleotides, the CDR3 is TGCAGTGCTAGAGACCCGACAGGGGCCTACGAGCAGTACTTC. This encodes CSARDPTGAYEQYF.

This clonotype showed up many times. The CDR3, as DNA: TGCGCCAGCAGCCAGTTGACTAGTTCCTACAATGAGCAGTTCTTC. Translating gives CASSQLTSSYNEQFF. The V call is TRBV4-1, the J call TRBJ2-1; maybe TRBD2 (6 bases). V lost 3 bases and J 1 base, leaving 10 bases between the germline ends. CDR1 and CDR2 from the germline V gene are MGHRA and YSYEKL. This CDR3 comprises 15 residues.

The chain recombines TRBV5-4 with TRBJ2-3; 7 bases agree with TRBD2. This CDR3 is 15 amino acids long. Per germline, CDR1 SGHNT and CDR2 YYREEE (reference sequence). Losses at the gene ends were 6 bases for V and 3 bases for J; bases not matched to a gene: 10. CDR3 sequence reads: CASTMTGEGTDTQYF. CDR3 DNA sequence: TGTGCCAGCACCATGACGGGGGAGGGGACAGATACGCAGTATTTT.

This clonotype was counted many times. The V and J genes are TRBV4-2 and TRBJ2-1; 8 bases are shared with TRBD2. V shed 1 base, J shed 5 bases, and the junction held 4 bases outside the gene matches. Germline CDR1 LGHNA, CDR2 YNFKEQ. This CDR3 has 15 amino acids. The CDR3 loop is CASSQVLAGNNEQFF. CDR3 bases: TGTGCCAGCAGCCAAGTGTTAGCGGGAAACAATGAGCAGTTCTTC.

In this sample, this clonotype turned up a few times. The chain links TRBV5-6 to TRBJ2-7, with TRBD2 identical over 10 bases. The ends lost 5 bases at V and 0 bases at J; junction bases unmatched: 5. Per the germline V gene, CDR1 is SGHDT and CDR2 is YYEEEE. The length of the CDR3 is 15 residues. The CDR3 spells CASRPTSGNSYEQYF. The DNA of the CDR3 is TGTGCCAGCAGGCCTACTAGCGGGAACTCCTACGAGCAGTACTTC.

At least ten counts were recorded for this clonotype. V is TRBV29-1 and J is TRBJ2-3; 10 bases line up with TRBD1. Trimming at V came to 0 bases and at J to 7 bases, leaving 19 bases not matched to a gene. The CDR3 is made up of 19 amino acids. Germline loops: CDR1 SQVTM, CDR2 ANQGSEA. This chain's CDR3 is CSVEDWFLYGTGEQNTQYF. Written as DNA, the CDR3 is TGCAGCGTTGAAGATTGGTTTCTCTACGGGACAGGGGAACAAAATACGCAGTATTTT.

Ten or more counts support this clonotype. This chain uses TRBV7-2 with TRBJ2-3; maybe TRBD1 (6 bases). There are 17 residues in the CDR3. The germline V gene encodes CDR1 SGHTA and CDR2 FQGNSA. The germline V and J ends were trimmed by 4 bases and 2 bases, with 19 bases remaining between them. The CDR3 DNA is TGTGCCAGCAGCTCAGGGGTAGGCCCGAGGACCACAGATACGCAGTATTTT. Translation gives CASSSGVGPRTTDTQYF.

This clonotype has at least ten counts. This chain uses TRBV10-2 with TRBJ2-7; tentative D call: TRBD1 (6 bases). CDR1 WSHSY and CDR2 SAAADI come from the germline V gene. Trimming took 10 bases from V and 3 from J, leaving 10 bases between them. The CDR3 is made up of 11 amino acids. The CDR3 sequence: CATRQVYEQYF. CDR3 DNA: TGCGCCACCCGACAGGTCTACGAGCAGTACTTC.

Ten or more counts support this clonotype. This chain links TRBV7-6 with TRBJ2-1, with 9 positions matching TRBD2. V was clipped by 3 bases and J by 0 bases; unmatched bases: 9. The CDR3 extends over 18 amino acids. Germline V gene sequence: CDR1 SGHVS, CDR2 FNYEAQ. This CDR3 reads CASSFSIAGANSYNEQFF. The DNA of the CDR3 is TGTGCCAGCAGCTTCTCAATAGCGGGGGCGAACTCCTACAATGAGCAGTTCTTC.

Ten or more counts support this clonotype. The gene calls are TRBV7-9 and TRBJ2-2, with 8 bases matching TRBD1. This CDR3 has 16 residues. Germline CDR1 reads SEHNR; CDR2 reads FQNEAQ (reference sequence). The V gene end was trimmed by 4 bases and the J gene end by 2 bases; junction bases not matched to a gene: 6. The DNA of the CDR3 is TGTGCCAGCAGCTCATACAGGGGGTCCAACACCGGGGAGCTGTTTTTT. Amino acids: CASSSYRGSNTGELFF.

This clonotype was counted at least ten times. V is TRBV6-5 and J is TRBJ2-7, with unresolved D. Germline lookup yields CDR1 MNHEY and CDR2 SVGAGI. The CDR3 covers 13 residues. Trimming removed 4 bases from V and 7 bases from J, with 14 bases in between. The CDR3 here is CASSSGVRHEQYF. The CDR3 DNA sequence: TGTGCCAGCAGTTCCGGAGTGCGGCATGAGCAGTACTTC.

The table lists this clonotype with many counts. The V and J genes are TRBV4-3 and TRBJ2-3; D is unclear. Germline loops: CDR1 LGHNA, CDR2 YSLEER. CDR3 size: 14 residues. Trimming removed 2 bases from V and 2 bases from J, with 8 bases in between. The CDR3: CASSQIDNTDTQYF. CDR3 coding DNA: TGCGCCAGCAGCCAAATTGATAACACAGATACGCAGTATTTT.

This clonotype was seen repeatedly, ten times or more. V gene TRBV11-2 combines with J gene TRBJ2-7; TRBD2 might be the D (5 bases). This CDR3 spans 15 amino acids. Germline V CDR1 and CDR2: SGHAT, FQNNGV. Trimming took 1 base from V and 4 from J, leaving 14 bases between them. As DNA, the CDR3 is TGTGCCAGCAGCTTAGGTGCTGGAGGAAGGTACGAGCAGTACTTC. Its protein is CASSLGAGGRYEQYF.

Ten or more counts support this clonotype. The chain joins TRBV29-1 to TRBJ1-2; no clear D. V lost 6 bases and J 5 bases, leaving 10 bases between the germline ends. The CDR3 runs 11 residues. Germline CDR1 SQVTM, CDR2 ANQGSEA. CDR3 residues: CSVVGQYGYTF. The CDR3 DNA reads TGCAGCGTGGTCGGCCAGTATGGCTACACCTTC.

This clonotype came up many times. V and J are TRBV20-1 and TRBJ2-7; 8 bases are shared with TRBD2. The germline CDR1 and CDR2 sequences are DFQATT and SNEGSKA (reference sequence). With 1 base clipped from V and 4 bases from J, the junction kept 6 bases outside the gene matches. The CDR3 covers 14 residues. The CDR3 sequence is CSARGVAGGYEQYF. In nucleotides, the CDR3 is TGCAGTGCTAGAGGGGTGGCGGGAGGTTACGAGCAGTACTTC.

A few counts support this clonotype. The CDR3 DNA sequence: TGTGCCAGCAGCTGGGGACAGGCGTTAAATCAGCCCCAGCATTTT. This sequence encodes CASSWGQALNQPQHF. The V and J genes are TRBV7-2 and TRBJ1-5, with 8 bases aligning to TRBD1. V shed 4 bases and J 4 bases; nucleotides not matched to a gene: 6. CDR1 and CDR2 from the germline V gene are SGHTA and FQGNSA. The CDR3 is 15 residues long. The full variable domain, in which reference TRBV7-2 and TRBJ1-5 provide the parts outside the CDR3, is GAGVSQSPSNKVTEKGKDVELRCDPISGHTALYWYRQSLGQGLEFLIYFQGNSAPDKSGLPSDRFSAERTGGSVSTLTIQRTQQEDSAVYLCASSWGQALNQPQHFGDGTRLSIL.

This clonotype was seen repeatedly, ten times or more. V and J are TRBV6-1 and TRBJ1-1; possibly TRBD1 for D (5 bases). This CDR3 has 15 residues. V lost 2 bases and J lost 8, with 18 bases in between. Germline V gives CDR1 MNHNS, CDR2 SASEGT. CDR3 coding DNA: TGTGCCAGCAGTGAATATGGGAGGGGCGGTCTGGAAGCTTTCTTT. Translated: CASSEYGRGGLEAFF.

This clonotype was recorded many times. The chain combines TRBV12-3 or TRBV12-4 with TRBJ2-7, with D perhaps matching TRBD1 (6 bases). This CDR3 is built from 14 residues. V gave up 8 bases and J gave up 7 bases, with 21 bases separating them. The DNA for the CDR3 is TGTGCCAGCGGACGGGACACCTTTATTAGGGAGCAGTACTTC. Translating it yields CASGRDTFIREQYF.

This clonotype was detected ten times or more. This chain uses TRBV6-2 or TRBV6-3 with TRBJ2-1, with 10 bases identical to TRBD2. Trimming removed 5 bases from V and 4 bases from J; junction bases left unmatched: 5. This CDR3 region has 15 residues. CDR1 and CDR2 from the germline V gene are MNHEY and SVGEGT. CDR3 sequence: CASSAGTSEYNEQFF. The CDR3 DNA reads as TGTGCCAGCAGTGCGGGGACTAGCGAATACAATGAGCAGTTCTTC.

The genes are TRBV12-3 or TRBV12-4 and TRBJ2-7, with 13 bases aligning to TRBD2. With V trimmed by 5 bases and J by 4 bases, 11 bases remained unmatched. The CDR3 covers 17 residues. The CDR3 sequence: CASSGLAGDSGGYEQYF. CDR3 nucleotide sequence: TGTGCCAGCAGTGGACTAGCGGGAGACTCTGGGGGGTACGAGCAGTACTTC.

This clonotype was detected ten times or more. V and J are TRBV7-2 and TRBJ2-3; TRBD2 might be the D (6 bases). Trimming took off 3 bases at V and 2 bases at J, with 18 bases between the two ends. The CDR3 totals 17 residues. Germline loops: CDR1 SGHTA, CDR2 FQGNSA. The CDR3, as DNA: TGTGCCAGCAGCTTTGCTTATATGGCGGGAAACACAGATACGCAGTATTTT. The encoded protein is CASSFAYMAGNTDTQYF.

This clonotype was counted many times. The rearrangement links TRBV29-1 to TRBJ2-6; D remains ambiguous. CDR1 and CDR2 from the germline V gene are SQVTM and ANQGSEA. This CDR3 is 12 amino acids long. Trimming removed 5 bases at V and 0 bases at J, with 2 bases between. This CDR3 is CSVISGANVLTF. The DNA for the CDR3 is TGCAGCGTTATCTCTGGGGCCAACGTCCTGACTTTC.

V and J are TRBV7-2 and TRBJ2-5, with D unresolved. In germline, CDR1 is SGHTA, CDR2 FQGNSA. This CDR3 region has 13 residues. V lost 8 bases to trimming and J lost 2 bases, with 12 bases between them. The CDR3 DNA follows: TGTGCCAGCGCCGTCGTCCAGCAAGAGACCCAGTACTTC. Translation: CASAVVQQETQYF.